The clone carrying this T cell receptor (beta chain) has a handful of counts. The target antigen is unknown. The source of the sample is a study of T cell repertoires in cytomegalovirus infection. Whole-study context: Researchers turned to recently identified HLA-C-restricted CMV epitopes as well as well-studied HLA-B-restricted ones. Indications came from public TCR beta signatures; they pointed to CMV infection and to a matching HLA type. Study outcomes and limitations: Ex vivo responses were dominated by HLA-C-restricted CMV-specific TCR beta clonotypes.

The CDR3 has 18 residues. V lost 0 bases to trimming and J lost 0 bases, with 17 bases between them. Germline V gene sequence: CDR1 MNHEY, CDR2 SVGAGI. Using its own MiXCR run on the reads, TCRdb lists one record per CDR3 protein. This table has about 770,000 distinct CDR3 sequences, about 29% appearing once. The specimen comprised cultured CD8+ T cells from PBMCs, sampled from culture after CMV antigen stimulation. This sequence originates from a human donor in good health (CMV status not recorded). Some clones in this sample may be carry-over from other donors' samples. The chain recombines TRBV6-5 with TRBJ1-1; possible D gene TRBD1, 5 bases. CDR3 amino acids: CASSYSDPRGDLNTEAFF. Here the CDR3 DNA reads TGTGCCAGCAGTTACTCGGATCCAAGGGGCGATCTGAACACTGAAGCTTTCTTT.